The clone carrying this T cell receptor beta chain turned up a few times. The antigen is unknown. This record belongs to a study of T cell repertoires in cytomegalovirus infection. Study-wide points: HLA-C-restricted, CMV-specific TCR beta clonotypes were dominant ex vivo.

TCRdb ran MiXCR on the reads and lists one entry per CDR3 protein. The sample gives hundreds of thousands of distinct CDR3 sequences, approximately 31% of which show up once; roughly 13% is in the top ten. Sequenced: PBMCs. The sequence was obtained from a human donor in good health (CMV status not recorded). Some clones in this sample may be carry-over from other donors' samples.

CDR3 DNA: TGCAGTGCTAGACTAATTATGACCTACGAGCAGTACTTC. It translates to CSARLIMTYEQYF. The J gene is TRBJ2-7, the V gene TRBV20-1, with unresolved D. Trimming removed 2 bases from V and 2 bases from J, with 10 bases in between. Germline V lookup: CDR1 DFQATT, CDR2 SNEGSKA (reference sequence). The CDR3 totals 13 residues.